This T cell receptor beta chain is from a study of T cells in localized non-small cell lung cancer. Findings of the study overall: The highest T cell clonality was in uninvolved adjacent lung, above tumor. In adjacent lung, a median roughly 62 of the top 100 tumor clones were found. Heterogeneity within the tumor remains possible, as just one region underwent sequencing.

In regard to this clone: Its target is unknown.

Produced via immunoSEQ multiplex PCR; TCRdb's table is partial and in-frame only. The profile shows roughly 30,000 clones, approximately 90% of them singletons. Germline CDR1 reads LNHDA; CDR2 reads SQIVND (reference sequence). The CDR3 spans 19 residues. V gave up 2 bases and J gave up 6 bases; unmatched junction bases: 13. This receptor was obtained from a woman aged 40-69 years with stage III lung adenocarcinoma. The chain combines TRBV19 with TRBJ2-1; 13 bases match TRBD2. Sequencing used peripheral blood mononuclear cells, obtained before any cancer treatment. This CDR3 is CASSIPGRTSGGLGNEQFF. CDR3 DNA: TGTGCCAGTAGTATACCCGGGAGGACTAGCGGGGGACTAGGCAATGAGCAGTTCTTC.